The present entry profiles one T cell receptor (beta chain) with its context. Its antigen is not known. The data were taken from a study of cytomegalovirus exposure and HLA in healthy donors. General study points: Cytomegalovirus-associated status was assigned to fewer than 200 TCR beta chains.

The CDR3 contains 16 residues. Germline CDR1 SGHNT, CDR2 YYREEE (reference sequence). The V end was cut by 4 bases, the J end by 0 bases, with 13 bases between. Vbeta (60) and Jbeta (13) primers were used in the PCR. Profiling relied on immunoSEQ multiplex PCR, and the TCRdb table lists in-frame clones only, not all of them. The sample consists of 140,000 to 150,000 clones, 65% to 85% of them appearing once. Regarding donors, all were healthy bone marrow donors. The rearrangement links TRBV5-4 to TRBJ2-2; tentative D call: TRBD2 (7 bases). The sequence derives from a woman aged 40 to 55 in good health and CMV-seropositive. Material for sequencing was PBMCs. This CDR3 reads CASSGGGHANTGELFF. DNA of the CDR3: TGTGCCAGCAGCGGGGGGGGGCACGCGAACACCGGGGAGCTGTTTTTT.